These T cell receptor beta chains were read from a single sample in a study of blood T cell repertoires in COVID-19. Sequencing used immunoSEQ multiplex PCR; TCRdb keeps in-frame clones, though not all of them. The table lists some 190,000 clones, roughly 86% of them singletons, with 5% to 6.5% in the top ten. What was sequenced was peripheral blood. The receptors here all came from a woman between 65 and 79 years old with active or convalescent COVID-19. The CDR3 runs from the conserved cysteine through the conserved F or W. Each record gives: clone size, V gene, D gene, J gene, CDR3 DNA, CDR3 protein. The D gene is left open where the match is weak. Size tells how often a clone was seen (once, few, many) or the class of an expanded clone, and some rows leave it out.

>.|TRBV5-1|.|TRBJ2-3
TGCGCCAGCAGCTTGGCCTTGACTAGGCAAGATACGCAGTATTTT
CASSLALTRQDTQYF
>.|TRBV28|TRBD1|TRBJ1-5
TGTGCCAGCACCATAGGGGGCAGGGGGTTTGGTCAGCCCCAGCATTTT
CASTIGGRGFGQPQHF
>.|TRBV5-1|.|TRBJ2-6
TGCGCCAGCAGCTTGGTCGTGGGGGCTCCCGGGGCCAACGTCCTGACTTTC
CASSLVVGAPGANVLTF
>.|TRBV28|.|TRBJ1-5
TGTGCCAGCAGTTTCGGTCAGGGCTCTAACAATCAGCCCCAGCATTTT
CASSFGQGSNNQPQHF
>.|TRBV12-5|TRBD1|TRBJ2-7
TGTGCTAGTGGTTTGGAGAGGACAGGGGGCCTCGGTGAGCAGTACTTC
CASGLERTGGLGEQYF
>.|TRBV6-5|.|TRBJ2-7
TGTGCCAGCCGGAGGGGGCGGGATACTGGAGAGCAGTACTTC
CASRRGRDTGEQYF
>.|TRBV10-2|TRBD2|TRBJ2-3
TGCGCCGCACTCAAACTAGCGGGAGGAGCAGATACGCAGTATTTT
CAALKLAGGADTQYF
>.|TRBV5-1|TRBD1|TRBJ2-3
TGCGCCAGCAGCTTACAGGGGCCAGATACGCAGTATTTT
CASSLQGPDTQYF
>.|TRBV10-2|.|TRBJ2-1
TGCGCCAGCAGTGACCCGGGGTGGATGAATGAGCAGTTCTTC
CASSDPGWMNEQFF
>.|TRBV18|TRBD1|TRBJ2-3
TGTGCCAGCTCACCACGGACAGGGGCCACAGATACGCAGTATTTT
CASSPRTGATDTQYF
>.|TRBV2|.|TRBJ1-1
TGTGCCAGCAGTTTCGGGGGGACTGAAGCTTTCTTT
CASSFGGTEAFF
>.|TRBV2|.|TRBJ1-2
TGTGCCAGCACCTTAGTCTCGGCGATTCCCGGGGGCTACACCTTC
CASTLVSAIPGGYTF
>few|TRBV3-1/TRBV3-2|.|TRBJ1-4
TGTGCCAGCAGCCAAAAGGTCAGGAATGAAAAACTGTTTTTT
CASSQKVRNEKLFF
>few|TRBV11-3|TRBD1|TRBJ1-1
TGTGCCAGCAGCCAAGGACAGGGCTGGGGTGAAGCTTTCTTT
CASSQGQGWGEAFF
>.|TRBV4-2|.|TRBJ2-7
TGTGCCAGCAGCCCCCAATCAGGGTCCTCCTACGAGCAGTACTTC
CASSPQSGSSYEQYF
>.|TRBV2|TRBD2|TRBJ2-5
TGTGCCAGCAGTGTTGGGGTACTAGCGGGAGTCTCACAAGAGACCCAGTACTTC
CASSVGVLAGVSQETQYF
>.|TRBV7-9|.|TRBJ1-1
TGTGCCAGCAGCTCTACTCACTACGGCCCGGAAGCTTTCTTT
CASSSTHYGPEAFF
>.|TRBV21-1|.|TRBJ2-1
TGTGCCAGCATTCAGCGGAGGACTAGCGGGAGAGATTACAATGAGCAGTTCTTC
CASIQRRTSGRDYNEQFF
>.|TRBV5-4|TRBD2|TRBJ2-1
TGTGCCAGCAGCTCGGGACTAGCGGGGGGCAATGAGCAGTTCTTC
CASSSGLAGGNEQFF
>.|TRBV5-6|.|TRBJ1-2
TGTGCCAGCAGTTGGCGAGGAGGGGTGGGCTATGGCTACACCTTC
CASSWRGGVGYGYTF
>.|TRBV19|.|TRBJ1-6
TGTGCCAGTAGTATAGGGGCCAATTCACCCCTCCACTTT
CASSIGANSPLHF
>.|TRBV6-5|.|TRBJ2-7
TGTGCCAGCACCCGGGGACTTGCTCGGCAGTACTTC
CASTRGLARQYF
>.|TRBV7-9|.|TRBJ1-2
TGTGCCAGCAGCTTTGAAAACGGGGGCTACACCTTC
CASSFENGGYTF